This paragraph reports one TCR beta chain. CDR1 WNHNN and CDR2 SYGVQD come from the germline V gene (reference sequence). V lost 3 bases and J lost 3, with 16 bases in between. This CDR3 contains 16 residues. This record belongs to a study of T cells in Graves' hyperthyroidism and ophthalmopathy. Authors of the study amplified TCR beta CDR3 regions from RNA transcripts. The HTBI primer set served for first-round RT-PCR of the TCR CDR3. TCRdb reprocessed the multiplex PCR reads via MiXCR and lists one record per CDR3 protein. The sample contains around 600,000 distinct CDR3 sequences, roughly 45% of which appear only once. Uncontrolled infection, other autoimmune disease, pregnancy or lactation excluded patients.

Input material: peripheral blood or thyroid tissue (not recorded which). The chain combines TRBV10-1 with TRBJ2-3, with D maybe TRBD1 (5 bases). The TCR was taken from an adult man with Graves' disease, either hyperthyroidism or ophthalmopathy (not recorded which). The CDR3 DNA reads as TGCGCCAGCAGTGACCGGCAGGGATTTTTGACAGATACGCAGTATTTT. Translated: CASSDRQGFLTDTQYF.